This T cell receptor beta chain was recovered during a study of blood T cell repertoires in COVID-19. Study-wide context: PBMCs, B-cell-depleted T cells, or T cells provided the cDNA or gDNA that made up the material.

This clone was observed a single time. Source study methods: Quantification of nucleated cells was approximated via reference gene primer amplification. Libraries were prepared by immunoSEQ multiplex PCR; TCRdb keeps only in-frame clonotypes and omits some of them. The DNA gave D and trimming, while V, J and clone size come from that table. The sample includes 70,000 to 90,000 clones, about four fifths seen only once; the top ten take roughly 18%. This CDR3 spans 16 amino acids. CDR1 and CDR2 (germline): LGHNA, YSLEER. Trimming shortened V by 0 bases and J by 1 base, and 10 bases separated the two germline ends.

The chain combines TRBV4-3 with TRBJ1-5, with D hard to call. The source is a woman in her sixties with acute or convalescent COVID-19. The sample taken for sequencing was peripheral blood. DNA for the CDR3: TGCGCCAGCAGCCAAGATGGTCCGGGGAGCAATCAGCCCCAGCATTTT. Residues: CASSQDGPGSNQPQHF.